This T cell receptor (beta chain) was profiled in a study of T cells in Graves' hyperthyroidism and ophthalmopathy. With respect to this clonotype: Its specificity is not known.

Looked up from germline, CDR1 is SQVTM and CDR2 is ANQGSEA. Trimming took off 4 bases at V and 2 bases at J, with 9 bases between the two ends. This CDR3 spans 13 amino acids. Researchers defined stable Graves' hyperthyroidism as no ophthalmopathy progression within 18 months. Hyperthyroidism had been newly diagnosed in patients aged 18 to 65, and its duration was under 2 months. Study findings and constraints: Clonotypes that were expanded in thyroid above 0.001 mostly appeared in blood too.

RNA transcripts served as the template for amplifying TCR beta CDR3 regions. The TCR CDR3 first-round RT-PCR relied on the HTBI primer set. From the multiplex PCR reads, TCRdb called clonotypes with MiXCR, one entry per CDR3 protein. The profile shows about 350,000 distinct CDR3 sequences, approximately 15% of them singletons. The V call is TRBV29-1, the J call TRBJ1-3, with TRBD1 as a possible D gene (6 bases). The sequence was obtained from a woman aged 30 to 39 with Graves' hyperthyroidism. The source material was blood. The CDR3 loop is CSVVSGAGNTIYF. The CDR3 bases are TGCAGCGTTGTGTCAGGGGCTGGAAACACCATATATTTT.